A single sample gave rise to the 19 T cell receptor beta chains below, sequenced in a study of blood T cell repertoires in COVID-19. Generated by immunoSEQ multiplex PCR, the TCRdb table keeps only in-frame clones and is missing some. Of tens of thousands of clones listed, around 88% are singletons. The sample comprised peripheral blood. Receptors originate from a human donor with active COVID-19. The donor label of this sample is uncertain.

The chain combines TRBV12-3 or TRBV12-4 with TRBJ2-2; D might be TRBD1 (6 bases). V lost 3 bases and J lost 6, with 8 bases in between. The CDR3 spans 13 residues. The CDR3 DNA sequence: TGTGCCAGCAGTTTTCAGGGGCCCGGGGAGCTGTTTTTT. Its protein product is CASSFQGPGELFF.

V usage is TRBV6-5 and J usage is TRBJ1-5, with TRBD1 as a possible D gene (5 bases). Germline lookup yields CDR1 MNHEY and CDR2 SVGAGI. V lost 7 bases and J 7 bases, leaving 14 bases between the germline ends. There are 13 residues in the CDR3. In nucleotides, the CDR3 is TGTGCCAGCACCACAGGTTCTGGGCAGCCCCAGCATTTT. It yields the protein CASTTGSGQPQHF.

The chain employs TRBV28 and TRBJ1-5; no reliable D call. Germline V gives CDR1 MDHEN, CDR2 SYDVKM. The length of the CDR3 is 13 residues. Trimming removed 4 bases from V and 3 bases from J, with 7 bases in between. CDR3 sequence reads: CASSSQPNQPQHF. The CDR3 region has the DNA TGTGCCAGCAGTTCACAGCCCAATCAGCCCCAGCATTTT.

The chain couples TRBV28 to TRBJ2-1, with TRBD2 identical over 8 bases. Germline V lookup: CDR1 MDHEN, CDR2 SYDVKM. J was trimmed by 0 bases and V by 2 bases; bases with no gene match: 6. This CDR3 spans 17 amino acids. CDR3 residues: CASSLMSSGISYNEQFF. CDR3 nucleotides: TGTGCCAGCAGTTTAATGAGTAGCGGGATCTCCTACAATGAGCAGTTCTTC.

The CDR3 coding sequence is TGTGCCACCAGCCTAGCGGGAGACACAGATACGCAGTATTTT. It is translated as CATSLAGDTDTQYF. The V and J genes are TRBV24-1 and TRBJ2-3; 10 bases agree with TRBD2. This CDR3 contains 14 residues. From germline, CDR1 is KGHDR and CDR2 SFDVKD. J gave up 2 bases and V 7 bases, and 2 bases lay outside the gene matches.

The V gene is TRBV6-5, the J gene TRBJ1-2; 7 bases agree with TRBD1. The CDR3 has 14 amino acids. Germline values: CDR1 MNHEY, CDR2 SVGAGI. V shed 8 bases, J shed 6 bases, and the junction held 12 bases outside the gene matches. In nucleotides, the CDR3 is TGTGCCAGCGCGCCGTTAGGGGGCGGAAATGGCTACACCTTC. Protein sequence: CASAPLGGGNGYTF.

In this sample, this clone turned up once. The CDR3 bases are TGTGCCAGCAGCCCTCGGAGCGGGAGGGCCGGCGAGCAGTACTTC. Amino acid sequence: CASSPRSGRAGEQYF. The chain employs TRBV5-5 and TRBJ2-7; 10 bases are a match to TRBD2. The CDR3 extends over 15 amino acids. Unmatched junction bases numbered 10, after V lost 4 bases and J lost 6 bases. Germline-derived CDR1 and CDR2 are SGHKS and YYEKEE (reference sequence).

The chain carries TRBV6-2 or TRBV6-3 and TRBJ2-1; the match to TRBD2 covers 11 bases. The CDR3 contains 18 residues. With V trimmed by 6 bases and J by 0 bases, 10 bases remained unmatched. The germline CDR1 and CDR2 sequences are MNHEY and SVGEGT. As DNA, the CDR3 is TGTGCCAGCAGCCGAGCCTATAGCGGGAGGGGCTCCTACAATGAGCAGTTCTTC. It translates to CASSRAYSGRGSYNEQFF.

This clone showed up just once. The rearrangement links TRBV28 to TRBJ2-7; 7 nucleotides align to TRBD2. The CDR3 covers 13 residues. V shed 7 bases, J shed 2 bases, and the junction held 5 bases outside the gene matches. CDR1 and CDR2 from the germline V gene are MDHEN and SYDVKM. CDR3 in amino acids: CASTPGGPYEQYF. The CDR3 DNA is TGTGCCAGCACCCCGGGGGGACCCTACGAGCAGTACTTC.

The rearrangement joins TRBV7-9 to TRBJ2-7; D is perhaps TRBD2 (6 bases). CDR1 and CDR2 from the germline V gene are SEHNR and FQNEAQ (reference sequence). The CDR3 sequence is 12 residues long. The V end was cut by 4 bases, the J end by 5 bases, with 9 bases between. Written as DNA, the CDR3 is TGTGCCAGCAGCTCGCCGGGGGACGAGCAGTACTTC. Translation gives CASSSPGDEQYF.

The chain uses TRBV4-1 and TRBJ1-1; D is undetermined. The CDR3 has 15 amino acids. The germline V gene has CDR1 MGHRA and CDR2 YSYEKL. Trimming pared 1 base from V and 0 bases from J, leaving 9 bases between. Written as DNA, the CDR3 is TGCGCCAGCAGCCAAGTGGAGGTTTTGAACACTGAAGCTTTCTTT. Protein sequence: CASSQVEVLNTEAFF.

The chain combines TRBV7-6 with TRBJ2-2; possibly TRBD2 for D (6 bases). Germline V gene sequence: CDR1 SGHVS, CDR2 FNYEAQ. The CDR3 loop spans 18 amino acids. Trimming removed 1 base at V and 4 bases at J, with 19 bases between. The CDR3 bases are TGTGCCAGCAGCTTAGGGTCTACCGGGAGCGGTCTCACCGGGGAGCTGTTTTTT. The encoded protein is CASSLGSTGSGLTGELFF.

The chain has TRBV27 and TRBJ2-6; TRBD2 matches 7 bases. With 8 bases clipped from V and 2 bases from J, the junction kept 6 bases outside the gene matches. The CDR3 runs 15 residues. Germline CDR1 and CDR2: MNHEY and SMNVEV (reference sequence). CDR3 DNA: TGTGCCAGCGGTACGGGAGGTCCTGGGGCCAACGTCCTGACTTTC. It encodes CASGTGGPGANVLTF.

This chain joins TRBV12-2 and TRBJ2-1; the table's D call, TRBD2, was not checked against the DNA. TRBV12-2 is classified as a pseudogene. The CDR3 has 15 residues. The DNA for the CDR3 is TGTGCAAGTCGCTTAAGGTGGGGGGACCCGGATGAGCAGTTCTTC. This encodes CASRLRWGDPDEQFF.

This chain links TRBV7-2 with TRBJ2-7; TRBD2 matches at 10 bases. Germline V CDR1 and CDR2: SGHTA, FQGNSA. The trim removed 5 bases at V and 0 bases at J, leaving 7 bases unmatched. The length of the CDR3 is 16 residues. CDR3 in amino acids: CASSASSGRFSYEQYF. In DNA, the CDR3 is TGTGCCAGCAGCGCTTCTAGCGGGAGATTCTCCTACGAGCAGTACTTC.

This chain joins TRBV10-3 and TRBJ2-3; 7 positions match TRBD1. The CDR3 is 14 residues long. Per the germline V gene, CDR1 is ENHRY and CDR2 is SYGVKD. CDR3: CAARRQGVEDTQYF. The CDR3 nucleotides are TGTGCTGCAAGGCGGCAGGGGGTAGAAGATACGCAGTATTTT.

J is TRBJ2-5 and V is TRBV2; 10 nucleotides match TRBD2. The germline V gene has CDR1 SNHLY and CDR2 FYNNEI. After removal of 8 bases from V and 5 bases from J, the junction contained 14 bases not matched to a gene. The CDR3 has 16 residues. The DNA of the CDR3 is TGTGCCAGCGGTCAGGGGGAGCGGGAGGGCCGGGAGACCCAGTACTTC. Its protein is CASGQGEREGRETQYF.

The rearrangement links TRBV3-1 (or the pseudogene TRBV3-2) to TRBJ1-5; weak D call: TRBD1 (5 bases). Germline V gene sequence: CDR1 LGHDT, CDR2 YNNKEL (reference sequence). The CDR3 has 17 amino acids. V was cut by 2 bases and J by 2 bases, with 16 bases left in between. Here the CDR3 reads CASSQSGGRGRNQPQHF. The CDR3 DNA reads TGTGCCAGCAGCCAATCAGGAGGGAGGGGTCGCAATCAGCCCCAGCATTTT.

The V and J genes are TRBV5-4 and TRBJ2-1, with 8 bases aligning to TRBD1. CDR1 and CDR2 (germline): SGHNT, YYREEE (reference sequence). The CDR3 runs to 13 residues. J gave up 5 bases and V 4 bases, and 2 bases lay outside the gene matches. Written as DNA, the CDR3 is TGTGCCAGCAGCGAGGACAGGGACAATGAGCAGTTCTTC. As protein: CASSEDRDNEQFF.